This is a list of T cell receptor beta chains from one sample in a study of blood T cell repertoires in COVID-19. Repertoires were generated with immunoSEQ multiplex PCR, while TCRdb's copy carries only in-frame clones and drops some. The table includes some 330,000 clones, about four fifths detected once. The sequenced sample consisted of PBMCs or T cells enriched from blood (not recorded which). Source of these receptors: a woman aged 45-59 years who had recovered from COVID-19. Both conserved end residues are part of each CDR3. The order of the fields is clone size, D gene, J gene, V gene, CDR3 DNA, CDR3 protein. D genes are given only for firm matches. Clone size is not always given. Where it is, it says once, few, many or a class for expanded clones.

abundance: .
d_gene: .
j_gene: TRBJ1-2
v_gene: TRBV5-1
CDR3nt: TGCGCCAGCACTCCCACCAGGGGAGGGGATGGCTACACCTTC
CDR3aa: CASTPTRGGDGYTF

abundance: .
d_gene: TRBD2
j_gene: TRBJ2-3
v_gene: TRBV6-4
CDR3nt: TGTGCCAGCAGGAGACTAGCGGGAGAGGGAGATACGCAGTATTTT
CDR3aa: CASRRLAGEGDTQYF

abundance: .
d_gene: .
j_gene: TRBJ1-1
v_gene: TRBV6-5
CDR3nt: TGTGCCAGCGAAATCCTAACTGAAGCTTTCTTT
CDR3aa: CASEILTEAFF

abundance: .
d_gene: TRBD1
j_gene: TRBJ1-1
v_gene: TRBV7-2
CDR3nt: TGTGCCAGCAGCGTGGACAGGTATCGTGAAGCTTTCTTT
CDR3aa: CASSVDRYREAFF

abundance: many
d_gene: TRBD1
j_gene: TRBJ1-2
v_gene: TRBV4-3
CDR3nt: TGCGCCAGCTGGGGACAGTTCTATGGCTACACCTTC
CDR3aa: CASWGQFYGYTF

abundance: .
d_gene: .
j_gene: TRBJ1-5
v_gene: TRBV7-2
CDR3nt: TGTGCCAGCAGCTCCCTAAACGGGCAGCCCCAGCATTTT
CDR3aa: CASSSLNGQPQHF

abundance: .
d_gene: TRBD1
j_gene: TRBJ2-5
v_gene: TRBV4-3
CDR3nt: TGCGCCAGCAGCCAAGGTTCAGGGGGTTTAGAGACCCAGTACTTC
CDR3aa: CASSQGSGGLETQYF

abundance: .
d_gene: .
j_gene: TRBJ1-1
v_gene: TRBV5-1
CDR3nt: TGCGCCAGCAGCTTGGGACACCTAAACACTGAAGCTTTCTTT
CDR3aa: CASSLGHLNTEAFF

abundance: .
d_gene: .
j_gene: TRBJ2-1
v_gene: TRBV20-1
CDR3nt: TGCAGTGCTATAAGCATACGGTCGTTCTTC
CDR3aa: CSAISIRSFF

abundance: .
d_gene: TRBD2
j_gene: TRBJ2-2
v_gene: TRBV3-1/TRBV3-2
CDR3nt: TGTGCCAGCAGCCTAGGACTAGGGTCCGCCGGGGAGCTGTTTTTT
CDR3aa: CASSLGLGSAGELFF

abundance: .
d_gene: .
j_gene: TRBJ2-2
v_gene: TRBV4-3
CDR3nt: TGCGCCAGCAGCCAAGATTTGGACTATGCCACCGGGGAGCTGTTTTTT
CDR3aa: CASSQDLDYATGELFF

abundance: .
d_gene: .
j_gene: TRBJ1-2
v_gene: TRBV12-3/TRBV12-4
CDR3nt: TGTGCCAGCAGTCCAGACTATGGCTACACCTTC
CDR3aa: CASSPDYGYTF

abundance: .
d_gene: .
j_gene: TRBJ1-2
v_gene: TRBV18
CDR3nt: TGTGCCAGCTCACAAGATCAGGGGCGCGGCTACACCTTC
CDR3aa: CASSQDQGRGYTF

abundance: .
d_gene: TRBD2
j_gene: TRBJ2-5
v_gene: TRBV29-1
CDR3nt: TGCAGCGTTTCGGCAGCGGGGGTCCAAGAGACCCAGTACTTC
CDR3aa: CSVSAAGVQETQYF

abundance: .
d_gene: TRBD1
j_gene: TRBJ1-4
v_gene: TRBV7-9
CDR3nt: TGTGCCAGCAGCCTCGGGACAGGGTCCGAAAAACTGTTTTTT
CDR3aa: CASSLGTGSEKLFF

abundance: .
d_gene: .
j_gene: TRBJ2-2
v_gene: TRBV6-6
CDR3nt: TGTGCCAGCAATCCCCGACAGAACACCGGGGAGCTGTTTTTT
CDR3aa: CASNPRQNTGELFF

abundance: .
d_gene: TRBD1
j_gene: TRBJ2-1
v_gene: TRBV4-3
CDR3nt: TGCGCCAGCAGCCTCGAACTGACAGGGGGCTCGAATGAGCAGTTCTTC
CDR3aa: CASSLELTGGSNEQFF

abundance: .
d_gene: .
j_gene: TRBJ1-2
v_gene: TRBV7-9
CDR3nt: TGTGCCAGCAGCTTAGGCCCCAGAACTAACTATGGCTACACCTTC
CDR3aa: CASSLGPRTNYGYTF